This T cell receptor beta chain originates from a study of blood T cell repertoires in COVID-19. Looking at the study overall: There were acute and convalescent COVID-19 samples, and they came from the United States, Italy and Spain. The analysed material was cDNA or gDNA that came from T cells, B-cell-depleted T cells, or PBMCs.

Clones were read by immunoSEQ multiplex PCR, and TCRdb kept only the in-frame ones, dropping some. The sample has about 98,000 clones, 87% seen once; the top ten hold 5% to 6.5%. Germline CDR1 is SGHKS and CDR2 is YYEKEE (reference sequence). The germline V and J ends were trimmed by 3 bases and 0 bases, with 7 bases remaining between them. The CDR3 loop spans 14 amino acids. The sequence was obtained from a woman aged 45-65 years with COVID-19, enrolled during active disease. This chain uses TRBV5-5 with TRBJ1-5; D remains ambiguous. What was sequenced was peripheral blood. In DNA form, the CDR3 reads TGTGCCAGCAGCTATACAGATAGCAATCAGCCCCAGCATTTT. It encodes CASSYTDSNQPQHF.